The rows below give T cell receptor beta chains drawn from one sample of a study of cytomegalovirus exposure and HLA in healthy donors. Method: immunoSEQ multiplex PCR; TCRdb's copy keeps in-frame clones and lacks some. The table includes around 97,000 clones, less than 10% detected once. The sequenced sample consisted of PBMCs. All receptors come from a man aged 50 to 60 in good health and CMV-seropositive. The CDR3 runs from the conserved cysteine through the conserved F or W. Each record gives: D gene, clone size, V gene, J gene, CDR3 protein, CDR3 DNA. The D gene is left open where the match is weak. The size field is filled for only some rows; it gives once, few, many or a size class.

d_gene: TRBD2; abundance: few; v_gene: TRBV9; j_gene: TRBJ2-3; CDR3aa: CASSVDLAGVGVQDTQYF; CDR3nt: TGTGCCAGCAGCGTAGACCTAGCGGGAGTGGGGGTTCAAGATACGCAGTATTTT
d_gene: .; abundance: few; v_gene: TRBV2; j_gene: TRBJ2-2; CDR3aa: CASSESSVNTGELFF; CDR3nt: TGTGCCAGCAGTGAATCCAGTGTTAACACCGGGGAGCTGTTTTTT
d_gene: .; abundance: .; v_gene: TRBV5-6; j_gene: TRBJ1-4; CDR3aa: CASSLDQNSLKRGEKLFF; CDR3nt: TGTGCCAGCAGCTTGGACCAGAATTCCCTCAAAAGGGGTGAAAAACTGTTTTTT
d_gene: .; abundance: .; v_gene: TRBV5-6; j_gene: TRBJ2-5; CDR3aa: CASRFAGGQETQYF; CDR3nt: TGTGCCAGCAGATTTGCCGGGGGTCAAGAGACCCAGTACTTC
d_gene: .; abundance: few; v_gene: TRBV6-6; j_gene: TRBJ2-2; CDR3aa: CASSPWQGGAGELFF; CDR3nt: TGTGCCAGCAGCCCTTGGCAGGGCGGGGCCGGGGAGCTGTTTTTT
d_gene: .; abundance: .; v_gene: TRBV9; j_gene: TRBJ2-1; CDR3aa: CASSVAVGGQSYNEQFF; CDR3nt: TGTGCCAGCAGCGTAGCAGTGGGGGGACAGAGCTACAATGAGCAGTTCTTC
d_gene: TRBD2; abundance: .; v_gene: TRBV5-4; j_gene: TRBJ2-2; CDR3aa: CASSSGGGADTGELFF; CDR3nt: TGTGCCAGCAGCTCGGGAGGGGGGGCGGACACCGGGGAGCTGTTTTTT
d_gene: .; abundance: .; v_gene: TRBV10-2; j_gene: TRBJ1-4; CDR3aa: CASSDPTSLGEKLFF; CDR3nt: TGCGCCAGCAGTGACCCCACATCCCTTGGTGAAAAACTGTTTTTT
d_gene: .; abundance: medium-sized; v_gene: TRBV7-2; j_gene: TRBJ2-5; CDR3aa: CASRGASGEETQYF; CDR3nt: TGTGCCAGCAGGGGGGCGAGCGGGGAAGAGACCCAGTACTTC
d_gene: .; abundance: .; v_gene: TRBV10-1; j_gene: TRBJ2-7; CDR3aa: CASSVRREDREQYF; CDR3nt: TGCGCCAGCAGTGTGAGGAGGGAAGACCGCGAGCAGTACTTC
d_gene: .; abundance: .; v_gene: TRBV5-6; j_gene: TRBJ1-4; CDR3aa: CASSYRQAANEKLFF; CDR3nt: TGTGCCAGCAGCTACCGACAGGCTGCTAATGAAAAACTGTTTTTT
d_gene: TRBD1; abundance: few; v_gene: TRBV6-1; j_gene: TRBJ1-1; CDR3aa: CASSGTRGPNTEAFF; CDR3nt: TGTGCCAGCAGTGGCACCAGGGGGCCTAACACTGAAGCTTTCTTT
d_gene: TRBD1; abundance: .; v_gene: TRBV27; j_gene: TRBJ2-7; CDR3aa: CASSPRDRVYVQYF; CDR3nt: TGTGCCAGCAGTCCCCGGGACAGAGTCTACGTGCAGTACTTC
d_gene: .; abundance: .; v_gene: TRBV28; j_gene: TRBJ1-5; CDR3aa: CASSLAAYSNQPQHF; CDR3nt: TGTGCCAGCAGTTTGGCGGCTTATAGCAATCAGCCCCAGCATTTT
d_gene: TRBD2; abundance: few; v_gene: TRBV5-1; j_gene: TRBJ2-1; CDR3aa: CASGRTSGSSYNEQFF; CDR3nt: TGCGCCAGCGGAAGGACTAGCGGGAGTTCCTACAATGAGCAGTTCTTC
d_gene: .; abundance: .; v_gene: TRBV29-1; j_gene: TRBJ2-7; CDR3aa: CSVADRVGYEQYF; CDR3nt: TGCAGCGTCGCTGACAGAGTAGGCTACGAGCAGTACTTC
d_gene: .; abundance: few; v_gene: TRBV29-1; j_gene: TRBJ1-2; CDR3aa: CSVSGGTPYGYTF; CDR3nt: TGCAGCGTGTCGGGGGGAACTCCCTATGGCTACACCTTC
d_gene: .; abundance: few; v_gene: TRBV19; j_gene: TRBJ1-1; CDR3aa: CASSKNREPYEAFF; CDR3nt: TGTGCCAGTAGTAAAAACAGGGAGCCTTATGAAGCTTTCTTT
d_gene: .; abundance: .; v_gene: TRBV28; j_gene: TRBJ2-6; CDR3aa: CASSPGLGLAGANVLTF; CDR3nt: TGTGCCAGCAGTCCGGGACTGGGATTGGCTGGGGCCAACGTCCTGACTTTC
d_gene: .; abundance: many; v_gene: TRBV6-1; j_gene: TRBJ2-7; CDR3aa: CASSSRGTDYEQYF; CDR3nt: TGTGCCAGCAGTTCTCGCGGGACAGACTACGAGCAGTACTTC
d_gene: .; abundance: .; v_gene: TRBV6-6; j_gene: TRBJ1-2; CDR3aa: CASSYGQNYGYTF; CDR3nt: TGTGCCAGCAGTTACGGCCAGAACTATGGCTACACCTTC
d_gene: TRBD1; abundance: many; v_gene: TRBV6-5; j_gene: TRBJ1-3; CDR3aa: CASSPPGQGSDTIYF; CDR3nt: TGTGCCAGCAGTCCACCGGGACAGGGATCGGACACCATATATTTT
d_gene: .; abundance: few; v_gene: TRBV6-1; j_gene: TRBJ2-1; CDR3aa: CASSVGSNNNEQFF; CDR3nt: TGTGCCAGCAGTGTCGGGAGTAATAACAATGAGCAGTTCTTC
d_gene: TRBD2; abundance: few; v_gene: TRBV5-4; j_gene: TRBJ2-1; CDR3aa: CASSPGTSGNNEQFF; CDR3nt: TGTGCCAGCAGCCCAGGGACTAGCGGAAACAATGAGCAGTTCTTC
d_gene: .; abundance: few; v_gene: TRBV10-3; j_gene: TRBJ2-3; CDR3aa: CAISVLGDTQYF; CDR3nt: TGTGCCATCAGTGTACTCGGGGATACGCAGTATTTT
d_gene: .; abundance: .; v_gene: TRBV5-1; j_gene: TRBJ1-5; CDR3aa: CASMEGPGNQPQHF; CDR3nt: TGCGCCAGCATGGAGGGGCCGGGCAATCAGCCCCAGCATTTT
d_gene: TRBD1; abundance: .; v_gene: TRBV5-1; j_gene: TRBJ2-2; CDR3aa: CASKGRQGNTGELFF; CDR3nt: TGCGCCAGCAAAGGGAGACAGGGGAACACCGGGGAGCTGTTTTTT
d_gene: TRBD2; abundance: few; v_gene: TRBV6-5; j_gene: TRBJ2-1; CDR3aa: CASRDSGRASEQFF; CDR3nt: TGTGCCAGCAGGGATAGCGGGAGGGCCAGTGAGCAGTTCTTC
d_gene: .; abundance: .; v_gene: TRBV7-2; j_gene: TRBJ2-2; CDR3aa: CASSLAAGPNTGELFF; CDR3nt: TGTGCCAGCAGCTTAGCGGCAGGGCCGAACACCGGGGAGCTGTTTTTT
d_gene: TRBD2; abundance: many; v_gene: TRBV12-5; j_gene: TRBJ2-7; CDR3aa: CASGKDTLIQRGSYEQYF; CDR3nt: TGTGCTAGTGGTAAGGACACTTTAATCCAGCGGGGATCCTACGAGCAGTACTTC
d_gene: .; abundance: .; v_gene: TRBV4-1; j_gene: TRBJ1-5; CDR3aa: CASSQDGRQPQHF; CDR3nt: TGCGCCAGCAGCCAAGATGGCCGTCAGCCCCAGCATTTT
d_gene: .; abundance: few; v_gene: TRBV4-2; j_gene: TRBJ2-4; CDR3aa: CASSQYPKNIQYF; CDR3nt: TGTGCCAGCAGCCAATATCCGAAAAACATTCAGTACTTC
d_gene: TRBD1; abundance: many; v_gene: TRBV6-1; j_gene: TRBJ2-5; CDR3aa: CASSSGTGGPSTQYF; CDR3nt: TGTGCCAGCAGCTCCGGGACAGGGGGCCCATCGACCCAGTACTTC
d_gene: TRBD1; abundance: few; v_gene: TRBV18; j_gene: TRBJ1-5; CDR3aa: CASSPPRDRGLQPQHF; CDR3nt: TGTGCCAGCTCACCACCCCGGGACAGGGGGCTTCAGCCCCAGCATTTT
d_gene: TRBD1; abundance: .; v_gene: TRBV7-9; j_gene: TRBJ1-1; CDR3aa: CAIRQGLDTEAFF; CDR3nt: TGTGCCATCAGACAGGGGTTAGACACTGAAGCTTTCTTT
d_gene: TRBD1; abundance: few; v_gene: TRBV2; j_gene: TRBJ1-4; CDR3aa: CASRRPGQEKLFF; CDR3nt: TGTGCCAGCAGGAGACCGGGACAGGAAAAACTGTTTTTT
d_gene: TRBD1; abundance: .; v_gene: TRBV9; j_gene: TRBJ2-7; CDR3aa: CASSATRDSSRYEQYF; CDR3nt: TGTGCCAGCAGCGCCACCCGGGACAGCAGCAGGTACGAGCAGTACTTC
d_gene: TRBD1; abundance: .; v_gene: TRBV7-2; j_gene: TRBJ2-7; CDR3aa: CASSPRSTGADSYEQYF; CDR3nt: TGTGCCAGCAGCCCACGATCGACAGGGGCGGACTCCTACGAGCAGTACTTC
d_gene: TRBD1; abundance: few; v_gene: TRBV15; j_gene: TRBJ1-3; CDR3aa: CATSRRTGTLLNTIYF; CDR3nt: TGTGCCACCAGCAGAAGGACAGGGACTCTCCTAAACACCATATATTTT
d_gene: .; abundance: few; v_gene: TRBV18; j_gene: TRBJ2-1; CDR3aa: CASSPYKGLAYNEQFF; CDR3nt: TGTGCCAGCTCACCATATAAGGGGTTGGCCTACAATGAGCAGTTCTTC
d_gene: .; abundance: many; v_gene: TRBV4-2; j_gene: TRBJ1-3; CDR3aa: CASSQDQGAGNTIYF; CDR3nt: TGTGCCAGCAGCCAAGATCAGGGCGCTGGAAACACCATATATTTT
d_gene: TRBD1; abundance: few; v_gene: TRBV11-2; j_gene: TRBJ2-5; CDR3aa: CASSLSGQGSETQYF; CDR3nt: TGTGCCAGCAGCCTCTCAGGACAGGGATCCGAGACCCAGTACTTC
d_gene: TRBD1; abundance: .; v_gene: TRBV5-1; j_gene: TRBJ1-3; CDR3aa: CASSGGSGGSGGNTIYF; CDR3nt: TGCGCCAGCAGCGGCGGATCAGGGGGCTCAGGAGGAAACACCATATATTTT
d_gene: TRBD1; abundance: .; v_gene: TRBV10-1; j_gene: TRBJ1-5; CDR3aa: CAILGQEQRVSNQPQHF; CDR3nt: TGCGCCATCCTCGGACAGGAACAGAGAGTTAGCAATCAGCCCCAGCATTTT
d_gene: .; abundance: .; v_gene: TRBV9; j_gene: TRBJ2-7; CDR3aa: CARRTGINEQYF; CDR3nt: TGTGCCAGAAGAACAGGGATAAACGAGCAGTACTTC